The next 17 T cell receptor beta chains were all read from a single sample in a study of regulatory T cells in long-lasting Graves disease (dated by TCRdb to the early 2020s). The library was obtained by multiplex PCR. The reads were generated on an Illumina HiSeq 4000. CDR3 regions were amplified by Arm-PCR with iRepertoire HTBI primers to construct TCR beta libraries. TCRdb handled the public reads itself, with Q25 trimming in fastp and clone calling in MiXCR, and kept productive beta chains. For every CDR3 protein sequence, its rows merge into one entry that carries the most common genes and DNA. This sample comprises around 360,000 distinct CDR3 sequences, about 17% of them detected only once. Jointly, the top ten make up around 21% of the sample. What the time point label conveys for this sample: newly diagnosed GD, antithyroid drugs for less than 3 months. RNA was extracted from PBMCs in TRIzol for both TCR sequencing and RNA sequencing.

Separately, the same data were catalogued under a study of T cells in Graves' hyperthyroidism and ophthalmopathy.

The sample consisted of peripheral blood mononuclear cells (PBMCs), taken at new diagnosis, from a patient treated with antithyroid drugs. These receptors originate from a woman aged 18-29 years with Graves disease. Donor details come from another sample of the same person, matched by shared clones.

This clonotype has ten or more counts. The DNA for the CDR3 is TGTGCCTGGAATCTACAGGGAGGGCCCCAGCATTTT. It yields the protein CAWNLQGGPQHF. The genes are TRBV30 and TRBJ1-5; D might be TRBD1 (6 bases). The CDR3 consists of 12 residues. CDR1 is GTSNPN and CDR2 is SVGIG in the germline V gene (reference sequence). Trimming pared 4 bases from V and 9 bases from J, leaving 13 bases between.

There are many counts of this clonotype. This rearrangement joins TRBV14 to TRBJ1-1; D is undetermined. CDR3 length: 13 amino acids. Germline V gives CDR1 SGHDN, CDR2 FVKESK. V was clipped by 0 bases and J by 5 bases, with 7 bases between them. For the CDR3, the DNA is TGTGCCAGCAGCCAAGAGGGGTGGACTGAAGCTTTCTTT. This translates into CASSQEGWTEAFF.

V and J are TRBV20-1 and TRBJ2-1, with a possible D match to TRBD2 (6 bases). The germline gives CDR1 DFQATT, CDR2 SNEGSKA (reference sequence). CDR3 length: 15 residues. V was trimmed by 3 bases and J by 5 bases, leaving 17 bases between them. The CDR3 is CSASSPRGRHNEQFF. The CDR3 DNA sequence: TGCAGTGCTAGTAGTCCCCGGGGGAGACACAATGAGCAGTTCTTC.

This clonotype was detected ten times or more. This chain links TRBV28 with TRBJ1-1; D remains ambiguous. CDR3 size: 13 residues. V was cut by 4 bases and J by 5 bases, with 11 bases left in between. The germline V gene has CDR1 MDHEN and CDR2 SYDVKM. CDR3: CASSSKRRTEAFF. The CDR3 DNA is TGTGCCAGCAGTTCCAAACGGAGGACTGAAGCTTTCTTT. The full variable domain, with the rest looked up from reference TRBV28 and TRBJ1-1, is DVKVTQSSRYLVKRTGEKVFLECVQDMDHENMFWYRQDPGLGLRLIYFSYDVKMKEKGDIPEGYSVSREKKERFSLILESASTNQTSMYLCASSSKRRTEAFFGQGTRLTVV.

This clonotype has a count of ten or more. The rearrangement links TRBV20-1 to TRBJ1-1; tentatively, D is TRBD1 (5 bases). This CDR3 region has 15 residues. From germline, CDR1 is DFQATT and CDR2 SNEGSKA (reference sequence). V lost 0 bases and J 0 bases, leaving 11 bases between the germline ends. Here the CDR3 reads CSARDGDRMNTEAFF. The DNA of the CDR3 is TGCAGTGCTAGAGATGGAGACAGAATGAACACTGAAGCTTTCTTT.

This clonotype has ten or more counts. The CDR3 DNA reads TGTGCCAGCAGCGTAGATCCAGGCACCAACTATGGCTACACCTTC. This codes for CASSVDPGTNYGYTF. The chain recombines TRBV9 with TRBJ1-2; D gene unclear. Trimming took off 0 bases at V and 2 bases at J, with 11 bases between the two ends. CDR1 and CDR2 from the germline V gene are SGDLS and YYNGEE. This CDR3 has 15 residues.

V is TRBV28 and J is TRBJ2-7; 13 bases line up with TRBD2. The germline gives CDR1 MDHEN, CDR2 SYDVKM. The CDR3 loop spans 16 amino acids. V trimming: 8 bases; J trimming: 4 bases; junction bases outside the gene matches: 11. The CDR3 reads CASGRGLAGVAYEQYF. CDR3 coding DNA: TGTGCCAGCGGCCGCGGACTAGCGGGAGTCGCATACGAGCAGTACTTC.

This clonotype appeared many times. This chain joins TRBV6-1 and TRBJ2-2; D tentatively reads TRBD1 or TRBD2 (5 bases each). The CDR3 loop spans 15 amino acids. Germline V gene lookup returns CDR1 MNHNS and CDR2 SASEGT. V was cut by 7 bases and J by 4 bases, with 16 bases left in between. The CDR3 region is CASNSGTGTTGELFF. CDR3 DNA: TGTGCCAGCAACTCCGGGACCGGCACCACCGGGGAGCTGTTTTTT.

A single count supports this clonotype. The chain employs TRBV2 and TRBJ2-2; 12 bases map to TRBD1. Germline V gene data show CDR1 as SNHLY and CDR2 as FYNNEI. Germline trimming cut 5 bases from V and 3 bases from J; bases unmatched to any gene: 7. The CDR3 consists of 17 residues. The CDR3 bases are TGTGCCAGCAGTTTGTCCGGGACAGGGGGCGACACCGGGGAGCTGTTTTTT. This codes for CASSLSGTGGDTGELFF.

This clonotype was recorded once. DNA for the CDR3: TGCGCCAGCAGCTTGGGGCGGGGGGGCCTTCGTAGAGCCAAAAACATTCAGTACTTC. It codes for CASSLGRGGLRRAKNIQYF. The chain couples TRBV5-1 to TRBJ2-4, with 9 positions matching TRBD2. The CDR3 is 19 residues long. Per the germline V gene, CDR1 is SGHRS and CDR2 is YFSETQ. The V gene end was trimmed by 0 bases and the J gene end by 0 bases; junction bases not matched to a gene: 10.

This clonotype was observed many times. The chain is built from TRBV5-5 and TRBJ2-5; D uncertain. The CDR3 is made up of 16 amino acids. Trimming removed 0 bases from V and 5 bases from J, with 17 bases in between. Germline CDR1 is SGHKS and CDR2 is YYEKEE (reference sequence). The CDR3 region has the DNA TGTGCCAGCAGCTTGGCCGGTGGCAGTGGTTGGGAGACCCAGTACTTC. Translation gives CASSLAGGSGWETQYF.

The J gene is TRBJ1-1, the V gene TRBV18, with D possibly TRBD1 on 6 matching bases. The CDR3 loop spans 15 amino acids. The germline gives CDR1 KGHSH, CDR2 LQKENI. Trimming took off 8 bases at V and 5 bases at J, with 21 bases between the two ends. This chain's CDR3 is CASLQVPGADTEAFF. CDR3 DNA: TGTGCCAGCCTGCAGGTTCCGGGGGCAGATACTGAAGCTTTCTTT. Drawing the rest from reference TRBV18 and TRBJ1-1, the complete variable domain is NAGVMQNPRHLVRRRGQEARLRCSPMKGHSHVYWYRQLPEEGLKFMVYLQKENIIDESGMPKERFSAEFPKEGPSILRIQQVVRGDSAAYFCASLQVPGADTEAFFGQGTRLTVV.

Ten or more counts support this clonotype. The chain combines TRBV7-3 with TRBJ1-3; no firm D call. The germline V gene has CDR1 SGHTA and CDR2 FQGTGA. V lost 1 base and J lost 4, with 5 bases in between. The CDR3 is made up of 13 amino acids. CDR3 sequence: CASSLKGGNTIYF. The CDR3 DNA is TGTGCCAGCAGCTTAAAAGGGGGAAACACCATATATTTT.

Worth noting for this clonotype: This probably arose from a read error, given a far larger clone one base away. The CDR3 DNA is TGTGCCAGCTCCCCTTGGGGCGGGGGGCATGAGACCCAGTACTTC. The encoded protein is CASSPWGGGHETQYF. V is TRBV12-3 or TRBV12-4 and J is TRBJ2-1, with 8 bases lining up with TRBD2. The closer fit of TRBJ2-5 to the DNA end suggests the J call may be wrong. This CDR3 contains 15 residues.

This clonotype was detected a few times. This chain links TRBV29-1 with TRBJ1-2; TRBD1 matches at 11 bases. Germline CDR1 reads SQVTM; CDR2 reads ANQGSEA. This CDR3 comprises 15 residues. Trimming at V came to 5 bases and at J to 5 bases, leaving 10 bases not matched to a gene. The CDR3 DNA follows: TGCAGCGTTTCTGAAACCGGGACAGGGGGTTATGGCTACACCTTC. Translation: CSVSETGTGGYGYTF. Combining the CDR3 with reference TRBV29-1 and TRBJ1-2 gives the whole variable domain SAVISQKPSRDICQRGTSLTIQCQVDSQVTMMFWYRQQPGQSLTLIATANQGSEATYESGFVIDKFPISRPNLTFSTLTVSNMSPEDSSIYLCSVSETGTGGYGYTFGSGTRLTVV.

This clonotype showed up many times. The V call is TRBV28, the J call TRBJ2-5; the match to TRBD1 covers 8 bases. CDR1 is MDHEN and CDR2 is SYDVKM in the germline V gene. The CDR3 extends over 15 amino acids. Trimming cost V 4 bases and J 5 bases; bases outside gene matches: 9. The CDR3 spells CASSSRTGSWETQYF. The DNA for the CDR3 is TGTGCCAGCAGTTCGAGGACAGGGTCGTGGGAGACCCAGTACTTC. Full variable domain (outside the CDR3, taken from reference TRBV28 and TRBJ2-5): DVKVTQSSRYLVKRTGEKVFLECVQDMDHENMFWYRQDPGLGLRLIYFSYDVKMKEKGDIPEGYSVSREKKERFSLILESASTNQTSMYLCASSSRTGSWETQYFGPGTRLLVL.

This clonotype was recorded many times. This chain connects TRBV24-1 to TRBJ1-2, with D unclear. V was clipped by 4 bases and J by 2 bases, with 13 bases between them. Germline values: CDR1 KGHDR, CDR2 SFDVKD. This CDR3 contains 15 residues. CDR3 residues: CATSDPGGSNYGYTF. Written as DNA, the CDR3 is TGTGCCACCAGTGACCCCGGAGGGTCGAACTATGGCTACACCTTC.